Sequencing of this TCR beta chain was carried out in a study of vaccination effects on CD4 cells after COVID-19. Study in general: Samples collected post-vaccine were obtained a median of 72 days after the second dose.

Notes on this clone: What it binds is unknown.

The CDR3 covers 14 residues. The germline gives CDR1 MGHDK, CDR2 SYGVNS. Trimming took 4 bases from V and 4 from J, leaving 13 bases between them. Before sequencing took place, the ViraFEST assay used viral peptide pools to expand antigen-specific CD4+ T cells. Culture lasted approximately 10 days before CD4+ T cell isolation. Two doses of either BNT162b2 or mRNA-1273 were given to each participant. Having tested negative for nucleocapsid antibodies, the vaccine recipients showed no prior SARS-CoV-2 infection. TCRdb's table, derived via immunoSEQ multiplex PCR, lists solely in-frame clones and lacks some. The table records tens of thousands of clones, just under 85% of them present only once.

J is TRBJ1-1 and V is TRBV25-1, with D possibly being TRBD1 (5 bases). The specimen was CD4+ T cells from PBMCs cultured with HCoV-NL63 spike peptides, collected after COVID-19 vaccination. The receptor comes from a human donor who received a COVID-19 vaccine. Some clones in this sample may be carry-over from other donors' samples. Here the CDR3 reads CASSVLGGGTEAFF. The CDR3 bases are TGTGCCAGCAGTGTTCTGGGGGGGGGCACTGAAGCTTTCTTT.